This paragraph reports one T cell receptor (beta chain). In the original workflow: Estimated nucleated cell counts came from reference gene primer amplification. Clones were read by immunoSEQ multiplex PCR, and TCRdb kept only the in-frame ones, dropping some. That table is the source of V, J and clone size, and D and trimming were worked out from the DNA. Here the sample spans about 99,000 clones, 75% to 85% being singletons. V gave up 3 bases and J gave up 5 bases; unmatched junction bases: 4. In germline, CDR1 is MNHEY, CDR2 SVGEGT. The CDR3 totals 14 residues. The source of the sample is a study of blood T cell repertoires in COVID-19. Study-wide background: The study drew acute and convalescent COVID-19 samples from the United States, Italy and Spain. PBMCs, B-cell-depleted T cells, or T cells provided the cDNA or gDNA that made up the material.

This clonotype originated in a man aged 60 to 75 with acute or convalescent COVID-19. Material: peripheral blood. This chain links TRBV6-2 or TRBV6-3 with TRBJ2-5; 9 nucleotides align to TRBD1. CDR3 loop: CASSYPDRGETQYF. CDR3 DNA sequence: TGTGCCAGCAGTTATCCGGACAGGGGCGAGACCCAGTACTTC.